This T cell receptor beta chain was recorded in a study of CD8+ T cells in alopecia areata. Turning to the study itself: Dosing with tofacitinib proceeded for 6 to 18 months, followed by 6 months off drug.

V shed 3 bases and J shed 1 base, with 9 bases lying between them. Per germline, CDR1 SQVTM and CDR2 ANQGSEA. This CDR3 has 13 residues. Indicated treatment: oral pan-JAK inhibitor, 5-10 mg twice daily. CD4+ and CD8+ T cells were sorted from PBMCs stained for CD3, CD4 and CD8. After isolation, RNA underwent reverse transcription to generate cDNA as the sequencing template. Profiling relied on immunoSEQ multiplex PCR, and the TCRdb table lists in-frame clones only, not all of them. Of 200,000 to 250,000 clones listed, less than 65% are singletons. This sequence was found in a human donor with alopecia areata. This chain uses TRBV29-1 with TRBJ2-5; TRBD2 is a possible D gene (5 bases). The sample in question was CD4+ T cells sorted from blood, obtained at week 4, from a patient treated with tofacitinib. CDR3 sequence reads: CSVEKGAQETQYF. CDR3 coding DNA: TGCAGCGTTGAGAAGGGAGCCCAAGAGACCCAGTACTTC.